This record concerns one T cell receptor beta chain sequence. Its antigen remains unknown. The CDR3 spans 15 residues. Trimming shortened V by 0 bases and J by 5 bases, and 14 bases separated the two germline ends. CDR1 and CDR2 from the germline V gene are SGDLS and YYNGEE. In the naive CD8 group, cells lacked CD45RO and were positively selected for CCR7, so terminally differentiated effector memory CD45RA+ cells were left out. On sorted subsets, replicate PCRs used about 0.2 ug DNA, or some 27,000 T cell genomes. Profiling relied on immunoSEQ multiplex PCR, and the TCRdb table lists in-frame clones only, not all of them. The repertoire holds millions of clones, with just under 95% as singletons. This entry comes from a study of shared clonotypes between healthy human individuals. Study summary: Per-donor plates numbered three CD4 naive, three CD4 memory, two CD8 naive and one CD8 memory.

Study-level points and caveats: Shared clonotypes across all four donors exceeded non-shared ones in generation probability.

The specimen was naive CD8+ T cells sorted from blood. The source is a man aged 18 to 30 in good health. The chain employs TRBV9 and TRBJ2-5; D may match TRBD1 or TRBD2 (5 bases each). In DNA form, the CDR3 reads TGTGCCAGCAGCGTAGACGGGACCCCTAGGGAGACCCAGTACTTC. It yields the protein CASSVDGTPRETQYF.